This record concerns one T cell receptor beta chain sequence. This record belongs to a study of Tregs in tolerant kidney transplant recipients. Unstimulated regulatory T cells (CD4+CD25+CD127-), CD4+CD25- non-regulatory cells, CD4 and CD8 cells were FACS-sorted from thawed PBMCs. Thawed PBMCs were rested overnight at 37°C with about 220 IU/ml IL-2 before regulatory T cell sorting. The table came from immunoSEQ multiplex PCR; TCRdb's copy has only in-frame clones and leaves some out. The sample records under 20,000 clones, roughly four fifths being singletons. V shed 6 bases and J shed 8 bases, with 19 bases lying between them. The CDR3 contains 15 residues. The V gene's germline CDR1 is SEHNR and CDR2 FQNEAQ (reference sequence).

The chain combines TRBV7-9 with TRBJ1-4; D is possibly TRBD1 (5 bases). The TCR comes from a human donor in good health. Sequenced sample: Tregs from blood. Here the CDR3 reads CASRTGRVIGEKLFF. In DNA, the CDR3 is TGTGCCAGCAGGACCGGCAGGGTCATTGGAGAAAAACTGTTTTTT. Supplemented by reference TRBV7-9 and TRBJ1-4, the full variable domain reads DTGVSQNPRHKITKRGQNVTFRCDPISEHNRLYWYRQTLGQGPEFLTYFQNEAQLEKSRLLSDRFSAERPKGSFSTLEIQRTEQGDSAMYLCASRTGRVIGEKLFFGSGTQLSVL.